Reported below is one T cell receptor (beta chain). TCRdb's table, derived via immunoSEQ multiplex PCR, lists solely in-frame clones and lacks some. The sample records under 20,000 clones, over 90% being singletons. The germline V gene encodes CDR1 MNHEY and CDR2 SVGAGI. The CDR3 consists of 13 residues. V was pared by 0 bases and J by 12 bases, with 12 bases between. These data belong to a study of graft-versus-host responses after intestinal transplantation. Overall study: Each of the recipients got a multivisceral, liver-intestinal, or isolated intestinal transplant.

The sequenced sample was PBMCs, obtained 23 days after intestinal transplant. The TCR originated in a human patient who received an intestinal transplant, so some T cells may come from the graft donor. The gene calls are TRBV6-5 and TRBJ2-1; possibly TRBD2 for D (5 bases). The CDR3 spells CASSYSYRDLQFF. CDR3 sequence (DNA): TGTGCCAGCAGTTACTCCTACCGGGATTTGCAGTTCTTC.